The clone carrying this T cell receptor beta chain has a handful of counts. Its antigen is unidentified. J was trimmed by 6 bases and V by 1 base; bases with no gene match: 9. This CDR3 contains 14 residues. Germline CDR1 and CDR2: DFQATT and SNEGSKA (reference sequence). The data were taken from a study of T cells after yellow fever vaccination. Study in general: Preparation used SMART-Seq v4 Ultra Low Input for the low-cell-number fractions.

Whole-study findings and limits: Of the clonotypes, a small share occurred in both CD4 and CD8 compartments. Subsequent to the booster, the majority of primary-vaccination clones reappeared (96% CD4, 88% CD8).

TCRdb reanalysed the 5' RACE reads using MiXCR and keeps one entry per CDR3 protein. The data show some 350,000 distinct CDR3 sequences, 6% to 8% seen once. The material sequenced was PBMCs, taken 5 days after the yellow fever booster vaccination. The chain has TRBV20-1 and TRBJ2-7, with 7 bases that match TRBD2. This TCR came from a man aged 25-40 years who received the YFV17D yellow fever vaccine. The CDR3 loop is CSARGGRELVEQYF. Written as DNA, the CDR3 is TGCAGTGCTAGAGGCGGGCGGGAGTTGGTCGAGCAGTACTTC.